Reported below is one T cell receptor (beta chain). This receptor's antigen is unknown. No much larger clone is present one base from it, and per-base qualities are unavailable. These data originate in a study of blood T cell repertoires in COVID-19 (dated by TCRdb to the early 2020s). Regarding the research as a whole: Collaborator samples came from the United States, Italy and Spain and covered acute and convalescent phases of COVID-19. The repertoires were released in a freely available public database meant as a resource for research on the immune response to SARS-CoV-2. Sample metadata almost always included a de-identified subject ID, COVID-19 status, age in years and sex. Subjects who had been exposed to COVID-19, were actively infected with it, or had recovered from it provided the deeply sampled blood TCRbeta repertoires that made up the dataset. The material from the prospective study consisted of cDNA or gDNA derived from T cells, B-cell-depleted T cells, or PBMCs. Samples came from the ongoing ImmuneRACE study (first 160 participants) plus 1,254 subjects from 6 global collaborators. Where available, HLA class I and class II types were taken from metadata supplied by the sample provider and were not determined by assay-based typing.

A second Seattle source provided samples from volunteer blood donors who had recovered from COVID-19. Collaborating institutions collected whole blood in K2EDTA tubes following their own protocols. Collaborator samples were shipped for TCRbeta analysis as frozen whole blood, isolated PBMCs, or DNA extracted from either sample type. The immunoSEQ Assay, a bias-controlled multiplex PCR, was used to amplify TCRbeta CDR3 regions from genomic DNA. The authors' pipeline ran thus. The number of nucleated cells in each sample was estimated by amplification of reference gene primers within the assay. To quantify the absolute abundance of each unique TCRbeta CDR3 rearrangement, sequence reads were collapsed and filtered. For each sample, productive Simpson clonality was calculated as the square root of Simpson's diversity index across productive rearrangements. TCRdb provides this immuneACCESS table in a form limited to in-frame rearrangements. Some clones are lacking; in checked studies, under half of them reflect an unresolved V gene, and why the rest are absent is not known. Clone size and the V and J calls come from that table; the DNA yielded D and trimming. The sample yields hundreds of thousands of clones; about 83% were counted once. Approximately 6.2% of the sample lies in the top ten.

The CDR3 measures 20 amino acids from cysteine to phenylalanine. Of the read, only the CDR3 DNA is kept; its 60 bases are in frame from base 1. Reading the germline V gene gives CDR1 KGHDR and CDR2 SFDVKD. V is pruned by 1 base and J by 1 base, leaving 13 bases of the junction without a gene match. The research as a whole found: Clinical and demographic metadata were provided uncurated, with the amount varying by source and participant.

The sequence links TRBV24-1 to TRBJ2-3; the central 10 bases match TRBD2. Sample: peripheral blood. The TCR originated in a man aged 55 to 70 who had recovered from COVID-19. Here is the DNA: TGTGCCACCAGTGATTTCGCTAGCGGGAGAGTGGGGGTTGGCACAGATACGCAGTATTTT. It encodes CATSDFASGRVGVGTDTQYF.